Given below is one T cell receptor (beta chain) in context. This same CDR3 is encoded by further DNA sequences in the sample. The data belong to a study of blood T cell repertoires in COVID-19. The CDR3 runs 14 residues. Trimming at V came to 0 bases and at J to 4 bases, leaving 2 bases not matched to a gene. Germline loops: CDR1 SGDLS, CDR2 YYNGEE. Measured with immunoSEQ multiplex PCR; TCRdb has only the in-frame clones, and not every one. This sample has under 250,000 clones, with around four fifths found just once. The specimen was peripheral blood. The V gene is TRBV9, the J gene TRBJ2-7, with TRBD1 identical over 9 bases. The source of this sequence is a man aged 45-60 years with acute or convalescent COVID-19. The CDR3 here is CASSVAGQGYEQYF. CDR3 DNA sequence: TGTGCCAGCAGCGTAGCAGGACAGGGGTACGAGCAGTACTTC.